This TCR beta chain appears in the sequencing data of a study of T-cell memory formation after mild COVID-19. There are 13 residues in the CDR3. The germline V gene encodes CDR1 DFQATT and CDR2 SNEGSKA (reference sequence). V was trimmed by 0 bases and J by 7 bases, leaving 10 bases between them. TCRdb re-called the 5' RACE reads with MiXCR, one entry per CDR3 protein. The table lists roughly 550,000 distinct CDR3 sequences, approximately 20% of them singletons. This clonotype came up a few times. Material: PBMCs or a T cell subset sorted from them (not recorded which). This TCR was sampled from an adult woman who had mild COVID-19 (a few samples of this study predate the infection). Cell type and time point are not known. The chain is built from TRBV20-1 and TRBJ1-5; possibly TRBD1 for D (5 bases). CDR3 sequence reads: CSARDGGAQPQHF. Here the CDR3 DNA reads TGCAGTGCTAGAGATGGAGGGGCGCAGCCCCAGCATTTT.